This T cell receptor (beta chain) was documented in a study of OX40 agonist ivuxolimab in advanced cancers. TCRdb keeps only in-frame clones here, not all; method: immunoSEQ multiplex PCR. The sample has around 65,000 clones, about 89% seen once; the top ten hold around 0.31%. V lost 0 bases to trimming and J lost 10 bases, with 10 bases between them. Germline CDR1 SGHTA, CDR2 FQGTGA. The CDR3 is made up of 13 amino acids. The chain uses TRBV7-3 and TRBJ2-1; D not certain. The sequence derives from an adult with an advanced solid tumor such as melanoma, head and neck, liver or kidney cancer. Sequencing was performed on CD4+ or CD8+ T cells sorted from blood, taken in a trial of the OX40 agonist ivuxolimab. CDR3 bases: TGTGCCAGCAGCTTAACGGAGCTTGACGAGCAGTTCTTC. Encoded protein: CASSLTELDEQFF.